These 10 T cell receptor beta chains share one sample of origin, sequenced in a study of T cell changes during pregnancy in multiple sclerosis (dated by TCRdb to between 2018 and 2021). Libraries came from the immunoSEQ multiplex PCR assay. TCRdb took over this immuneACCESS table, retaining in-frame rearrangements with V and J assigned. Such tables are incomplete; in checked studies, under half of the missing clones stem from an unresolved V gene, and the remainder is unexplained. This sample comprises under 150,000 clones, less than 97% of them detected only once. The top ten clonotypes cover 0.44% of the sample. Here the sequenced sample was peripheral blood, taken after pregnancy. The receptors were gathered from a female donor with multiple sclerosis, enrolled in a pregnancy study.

The CDR3 nucleotides read TGTGCCAGCAGGCTACGTAATGCTGCGAACACTGAAGCTTTCTTT. It yields the protein CASRLRNAANTEAFF. This chain links TRBV6-5 with TRBJ1-1; D call uncertain. Germline V gives CDR1 MNHEY, CDR2 SVGAGI. The CDR3 loop spans 15 amino acids. Deletions cut 6 bases from V and 1 base from J, with 15 bases between.

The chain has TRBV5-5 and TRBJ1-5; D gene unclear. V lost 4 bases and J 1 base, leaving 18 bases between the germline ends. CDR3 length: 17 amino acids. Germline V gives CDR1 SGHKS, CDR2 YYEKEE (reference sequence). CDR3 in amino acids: CASSQSFPGWSNQPQHF. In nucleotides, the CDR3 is TGTGCCAGCAGCCAGTCGTTCCCCGGGTGGAGCAATCAGCCCCAGCATTTT.

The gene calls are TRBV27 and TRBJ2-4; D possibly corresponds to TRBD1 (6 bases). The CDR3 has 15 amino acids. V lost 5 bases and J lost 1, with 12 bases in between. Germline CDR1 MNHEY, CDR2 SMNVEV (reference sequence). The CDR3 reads CASSPIQGAKNIQYF. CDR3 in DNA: TGTGCCAGCAGTCCAATACAGGGCGCCAAAAACATTCAGTACTTC.

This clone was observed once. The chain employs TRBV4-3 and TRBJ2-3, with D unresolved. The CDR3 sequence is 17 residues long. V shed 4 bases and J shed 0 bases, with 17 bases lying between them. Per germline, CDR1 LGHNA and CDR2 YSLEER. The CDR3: CASSPRVDFPSTDTQYF. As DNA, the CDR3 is TGCGCCAGCAGCCCGCGTGTAGACTTTCCTAGCACAGATACGCAGTATTTT.

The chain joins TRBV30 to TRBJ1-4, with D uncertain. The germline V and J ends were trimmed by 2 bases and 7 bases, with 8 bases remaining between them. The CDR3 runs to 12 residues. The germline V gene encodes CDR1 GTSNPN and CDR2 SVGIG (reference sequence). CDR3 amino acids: CAWSRGPEKLFF. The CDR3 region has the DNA TGTGCCTGGAGTCGTGGCCCTGAAAAACTGTTTTTT.

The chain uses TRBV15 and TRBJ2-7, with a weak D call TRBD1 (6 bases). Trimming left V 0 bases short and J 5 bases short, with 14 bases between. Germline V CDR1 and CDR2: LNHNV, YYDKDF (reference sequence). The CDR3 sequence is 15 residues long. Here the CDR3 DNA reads TGTGCCACCAGCAGAGAGGTATCCCGGGACAACGAGCAGTACTTC. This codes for CATSREVSRDNEQYF.

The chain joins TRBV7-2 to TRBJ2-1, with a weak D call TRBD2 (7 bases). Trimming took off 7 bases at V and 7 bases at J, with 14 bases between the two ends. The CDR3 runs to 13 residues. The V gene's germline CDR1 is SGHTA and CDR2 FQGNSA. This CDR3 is CASTTRGGNEQFF. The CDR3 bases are TGTGCCAGCACCACCAGGGGAGGGAATGAGCAGTTCTTC.

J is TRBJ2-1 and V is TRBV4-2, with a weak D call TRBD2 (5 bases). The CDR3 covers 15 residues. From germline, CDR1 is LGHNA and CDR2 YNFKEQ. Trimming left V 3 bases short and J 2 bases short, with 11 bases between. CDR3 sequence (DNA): TGTGCCAGCAGCCAGGGAACTAGTACCTACAATGAGCAGTTCTTC. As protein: CASSQGTSTYNEQFF.

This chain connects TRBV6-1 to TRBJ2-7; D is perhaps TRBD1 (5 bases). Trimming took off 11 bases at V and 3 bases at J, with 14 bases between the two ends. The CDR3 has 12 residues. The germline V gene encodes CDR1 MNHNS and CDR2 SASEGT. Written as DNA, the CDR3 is TGTGCCGGGGATTCGCAGGGCTACGAGCAGTACTTC. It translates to CAGDSQGYEQYF.

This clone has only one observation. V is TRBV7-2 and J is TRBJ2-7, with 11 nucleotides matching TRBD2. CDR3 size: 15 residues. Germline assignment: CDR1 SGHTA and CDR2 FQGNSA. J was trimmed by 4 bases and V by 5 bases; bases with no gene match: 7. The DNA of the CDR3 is TGTGCCAGCAGCGCTCCGACTAGCGGGAAGTACGAGCAGTACTTC. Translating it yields CASSAPTSGKYEQYF.